The 18 T cell receptor beta chains below were found in one sample sequenced in a study of beta chain features in type 1 diabetes. Reverse transcribing all isolated RNA meant expressed TCRB transcripts were sequenced. The assay was immunoSEQ multiplex PCR, and TCRdb's table has in-frame clones only and misses some. The sample contains about 210,000 clones, 11% of which appear only once. The material sequenced was central memory CD4+ T cells from blood. Source of these receptors: a man aged 18 to 29 in good health.

This clone was recorded at least ten times. This rearrangement joins TRBV4-3 to TRBJ2-3, with 12 bases fitting TRBD2. This CDR3 comprises 16 residues. V lost 2 bases, J lost 5 bases, and 5 bases stayed unmatched. The germline CDR1 and CDR2 sequences are LGHNA and YSLEER. CDR3 sequence reads: CASSQLGLAGQDTQYF. DNA of the CDR3: TGCGCCAGCAGCCAATTAGGACTAGCGGGACAAGATACGCAGTATTTT.

The rearrangement joins TRBV25-1 to TRBJ2-2; D perhaps matches TRBD1 (5 bases). V shed 0 bases and J shed 5 bases, with 10 bases lying between them. The CDR3 contains 15 residues. The germline gives CDR1 MGHDK, CDR2 SYGVNS. The CDR3 region has the DNA TGTGCCAGCAGTGAATATGGGGCAGGGACCGGGGAGCTGTTTTTT. Residues: CASSEYGAGTGELFF.

This clone occurred many times. Additional DNA sequences in this sample encode the identical CDR3. V gene TRBV19 combines with J gene TRBJ1-2; D gene unclear. This CDR3 has 12 amino acids. Germline V lookup: CDR1 LNHDA, CDR2 SQIVND (reference sequence). The V end lost 5 bases, the J end lost 7 bases, and 11 bases lay between the germline ends. The CDR3 protein is CASSPDSGGYTF. CDR3 bases: TGTGCCAGTAGTCCGGACTCGGGTGGCTACACCTTC.

This clone appeared a few times. A far larger clone is one base from this, pointing to a likely read error. The chain has TRBV10-3 and TRBJ2-6; D perhaps matches TRBD2 (6 bases). The V end lost 2 bases, the J end lost 0 bases, and 14 bases lay between the germline ends. Germline V gene data show CDR1 as ENHRY and CDR2 as SYGVKD. The CDR3 spans 18 residues. The CDR3 DNA reads TGTGCCATCAGTGAGGCGAGCCGTAGCGGCTCTGGGGCCAACGTCCTGACTTTC. Translated, it gives CAISEASRSGSGANVLTF.

This clone was seen at least ten times. The chain joins TRBV9 to TRBJ1-1; D is undetermined. The length of the CDR3 is 14 residues. Germline-derived CDR1 and CDR2 are SGDLS and YYNGEE. Trimming removed 3 bases at V and 4 bases at J, with 13 bases between. CDR3 bases: TGTGCCAGCAGCGCGGGCCTTCGGGGCACTGAAGCTTTCTTT. Protein: CASSAGLRGTEAFF.

This clone was recorded a few times. Other nucleotide sequences from this sample produce the same CDR3. The chain uses TRBV9 and TRBJ2-3; 8 bases map to TRBD2. CDR1 is SGDLS and CDR2 is YYNGEE in the germline V gene. The CDR3 totals 16 residues. Trimming took 2 bases from V and 2 from J; bases not matched to a gene: 7. The CDR3 loop is CASSVGTSGITDTQYF. Here the CDR3 DNA reads TGTGCCAGCAGCGTCGGTACTAGCGGAATCACAGATACGCAGTATTTT.

The chain carries TRBV5-4 and TRBJ1-1; perhaps TRBD1 as D (6 bases). CDR1 and CDR2 from the germline V gene are SGHNT and YYREEE (reference sequence). V lost 4 bases to trimming and J lost 5 bases, with 15 bases between them. This CDR3 has 14 residues. The CDR3 DNA sequence: TGTGCCAGCAGCCCGCCGGGAGGGGGAACTGAAGCTTTCTTT. Encoded protein: CASSPPGGGTEAFF.

This clone was detected many times. The V gene is TRBV25-1, the J gene TRBJ2-3, with TRBD1 matching over 7 bases. V lost 3 bases, J lost 4 bases, and 10 bases stayed unmatched. Germline V gene lookup returns CDR1 MGHDK and CDR2 SYGVNS. The CDR3 consists of 16 residues. CDR3 protein: CASSEALTGWADTQYF. The CDR3 DNA is TGTGCCAGCAGTGAGGCGTTGACAGGGTGGGCAGATACGCAGTATTTT.

This clone was counted a few times. The J gene is TRBJ1-2, the V gene TRBV30; TRBD1 matches at 7 bases. This CDR3 is 14 amino acids long. Trimming cost V 3 bases and J 4 bases; bases outside gene matches: 8. The germline CDR1 and CDR2 sequences are GTSNPN and SVGIG (reference sequence). CDR3 in DNA: TGTGCCTGGAGAAGGGGGCGTTTTGGCTATGGCTACACCTTC. Translation: CAWRRGRFGYGYTF. The full variable domain, completed using reference TRBV30 and TRBJ1-2, is SQTIHQWPATLVQPVGSPLSLECTVEGTSNPNLYWYRQAAGRGLQLLFYSVGIGQISSEVPQNLSASRPQDRQFILSSKKLLLSDSGFYLCAWRRGRFGYGYTFGSGTRLTVV.

The chain recombines TRBV9 with TRBJ2-7; tentatively, D is TRBD1 (5 bases). V dropped 0 bases and J dropped 7 bases, with 11 bases sitting between them. The CDR3 is 13 residues long. Germline CDR1 SGDLS, CDR2 YYNGEE. The CDR3 nucleotides read TGTGCCAGCAGCGTAGAGGGGAATGCGGAGCAGTACTTC. It specifies CASSVEGNAEQYF.

This clone was observed a handful of times. V is TRBV29-1 and J is TRBJ2-1, with 11 bases matching TRBD2. The trim removed 6 bases at V and 0 bases at J, leaving 13 bases unmatched. CDR1 and CDR2 from the germline V gene are SQVTM and ANQGSEA. This CDR3 comprises 18 residues. CDR3 protein: CSVAGVGLAGNSYNEQFF. CDR3 sequence (DNA): TGCAGCGTGGCGGGGGTAGGACTAGCGGGCAACTCCTACAATGAGCAGTTCTTC.

This clone was counted ten times or more. The CDR3 is CASSSLTSGQETQYF. CDR3 in DNA: TGCGCCAGCAGCTCCCTAACTAGCGGCCAAGAGACCCAGTACTTC. The chain joins TRBV5-1 to TRBJ2-5; TRBD2 aligns across 8 bases. The CDR3 is made up of 15 amino acids. CDR1 is SGHRS, CDR2 YFSETQ, per germline. V was pared by 3 bases and J by 1 base, with 5 bases of the junction left unmatched.

This clone occurred a few times. The rearrangement links TRBV9 to TRBJ2-7; D perhaps matches TRBD1 (6 bases). This CDR3 is built from 14 residues. Trimming pared 7 bases from V and 2 bases from J, leaving 16 bases between. Germline loops: CDR1 SGDLS, CDR2 YYNGEE. The CDR3 is CASGPQGSPYEQYF. As DNA, the CDR3 is TGTGCCAGCGGCCCACAGGGTTCGCCCTACGAGCAGTACTTC.

In this sample, this clone turned up many times. The V and J genes are TRBV5-4 and TRBJ2-3; 8 bases match TRBD2. Germline CDR1 SGHNT, CDR2 YYREEE (reference sequence). J gave up 4 bases and V 4 bases, and 8 bases lay outside the gene matches. The CDR3 is 15 amino acids. The CDR3 loop is CASSNLAGLADTQYF. The CDR3 DNA reads as TGTGCCAGCAGCAATCTAGCGGGTTTGGCAGATACGCAGTATTTT. Full variable domain (rest looked up from reference TRBV5-4 and TRBJ2-3): ETGVTQSPTHLIKTRGQQVTLRCSSQSGHNTVSWYQQALGQGPQFIFQYYREEENGRGNFPPRFSGLQFPNYSSELNVNALELDDSALYLCASSNLAGLADTQYFGPGTRLTVL.

The chain employs TRBV7-9 and TRBJ2-3; D ambiguous. The CDR3 contains 15 residues. The V end lost 3 bases, the J end lost 2 bases, and 12 bases lay between the germline ends. The germline V gene has CDR1 SEHNR and CDR2 FQNEAQ (reference sequence). In DNA, the CDR3 is TGTGCCAGCAGCTTCTATTCGACCGACACAGATACGCAGTATTTT. Its protein product is CASSFYSTDTDTQYF.

This clone was counted only a few times. The V gene is TRBV30, the J gene TRBJ2-5; TRBD2 agrees at 7 bases. CDR1 and CDR2 (germline): GTSNPN, SVGIG (reference sequence). J was trimmed by 5 bases and V by 2 bases; bases with no gene match: 20. This CDR3 is 18 amino acids long. The CDR3 reads CAWSSGHPTSAWGETQYF. The CDR3 coding sequence is TGTGCCTGGAGTTCCGGCCACCCAACTAGCGCCTGGGGGGAGACCCAGTACTTC.

The chain links TRBV27 to TRBJ2-1; no firm D call. V was pared by 8 bases and J by 5 bases, with 10 bases between. This CDR3 spans 12 amino acids. Germline V CDR1 and CDR2: MNHEY, SMNVEV (reference sequence). CDR3 DNA: TGTGCCAGCGGATACTTCGACAATGAGCAGTTCTTC. It encodes CASGYFDNEQFF.

In this sample, this clone turned up once. V and J are TRBV5-6 and TRBJ2-5, with TRBD1 identical over 7 bases. From germline, CDR1 is SGHDT and CDR2 YYEEEE. After removal of 4 bases from V and 5 bases from J, the junction contained 11 bases not matched to a gene. This CDR3 region has 15 residues. CDR3 sequence reads: CASSPLTGTRETQYF. CDR3 sequence (DNA): TGTGCCAGCAGCCCCTTGACAGGGACGAGGGAGACCCAGTACTTC.